This T cell receptor beta chain comes out of a study of siplizumab effects on memory and regulatory T cells. Points from the study as a whole: Among mappable alloreactive CD4+ clones, the Treg-derived fraction averaged approximately 73% with siplizumab versus about 25% in controls.

A remark on this clone: Its specificity is not known.

Sequencing used immunoSEQ multiplex PCR; TCRdb keeps in-frame clones, though not all of them. The table includes about 82,000 clones, 87% detected once. V gave up 5 bases and J gave up 8 bases, with 13 bases separating them. Germline-derived CDR1 and CDR2 are SEHNR and FQNEAQ (reference sequence). The CDR3 sequence is 14 residues long. V gene TRBV7-9 combines with J gene TRBJ1-6, with D maybe TRBD1 (6 bases). The source is a human donor in good health. Sequenced material: Tregs sorted from blood. CDR3 in DNA: TGTGCCAGCAGCGCCGGGACACCTCATTCACCCCTCCACTTT. The encoded protein is CASSAGTPHSPLHF.